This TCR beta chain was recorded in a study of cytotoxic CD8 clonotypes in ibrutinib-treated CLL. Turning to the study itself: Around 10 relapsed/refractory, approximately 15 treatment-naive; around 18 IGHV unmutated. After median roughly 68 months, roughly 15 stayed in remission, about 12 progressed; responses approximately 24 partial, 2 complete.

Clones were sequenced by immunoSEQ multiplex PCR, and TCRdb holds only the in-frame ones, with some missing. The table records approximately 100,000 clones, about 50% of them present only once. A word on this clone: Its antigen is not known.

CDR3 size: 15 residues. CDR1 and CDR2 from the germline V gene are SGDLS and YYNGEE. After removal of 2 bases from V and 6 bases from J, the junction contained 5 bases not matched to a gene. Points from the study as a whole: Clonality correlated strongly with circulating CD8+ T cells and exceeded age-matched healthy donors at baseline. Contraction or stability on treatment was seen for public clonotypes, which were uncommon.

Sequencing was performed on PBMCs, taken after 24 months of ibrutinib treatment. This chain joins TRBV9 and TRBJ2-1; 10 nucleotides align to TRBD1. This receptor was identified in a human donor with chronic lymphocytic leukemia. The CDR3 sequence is CASSVAGQGGNEQFF. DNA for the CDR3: TGTGCCAGCAGCGTGGCTGGACAGGGGGGCAATGAGCAGTTCTTC.